A single sample is the source of the 18 T cell receptor beta chains below, sequenced in a study of graft-versus-host responses after intestinal transplantation. Both intraepithelial and lamina propria lymphocytes were released by processing graft tissue. Sequencing was performed with immunoSEQ multiplex PCR; in TCRdb, only in-frame clones are kept and a portion is missing. The data show 20,000 or so clones, around 80% seen once. The source material was ileum tissue, sampled 12 days after intestinal transplant. The source is a human patient who received an intestinal transplant, so some T cells may come from the graft donor.

This sequence joins TRBV29-1 and TRBJ2-7; 11 nucleotides line up with TRBD1. Germline values: CDR1 SQVTM, CDR2 ANQGSEA. The CDR3 is 16 amino acids. V lost 1 base to trimming and J lost 2 bases; unmatched junction nucleotides: 7. CDR3 DNA: TGCAGCGTTGAAGGATTTACGGGACAGGGGGCCTACGAGCAGTACTTC. Its translation: CSVEGFTGQGAYEQYF.

The rearrangement uses TRBV5-6 and TRBJ1-2; no definite D call. Germline CDR1 SGHDT, CDR2 YYEEEE. With 1 base removed from V and 4 bases from J, the gap between germline ends came to 14 bases. This CDR3 is 15 amino acids long. The CDR3, as DNA: TGTGCCAGCAGCTTGTCGGGTCACGGCGGCTATGGCTACACCTTC. Protein product: CASSLSGHGGYGYTF.

The J gene is TRBJ2-2, the V gene TRBV18; maybe TRBD1 (5 bases). The V gene lost 3 bases and the J gene lost 1 base, with 12 bases spanning the gap. Germline loops: CDR1 KGHSH, CDR2 LQKENI. The CDR3 consists of 16 residues. CDR3 sequence: CASSPVAQGNTGELFF. The CDR3 DNA sequence: TGTGCCAGCTCACCCGTGGCCCAGGGGAACACCGGGGAGCTGTTTTTT. Complete variable domain (other parts from reference TRBV18 and TRBJ2-2): NAGVMQNPRHLVRRRGQEARLRCSPMKGHSHVYWYRQLPEEGLKFMVYLQKENIIDESGMPKERFSAEFPKEGPSILRIQQVVRGDSAAYFCASSPVAQGNTGELFFGEGSRLTVL.

V usage is TRBV5-4 and J usage is TRBJ2-5; D call uncertain. This CDR3 spans 14 amino acids. In germline, CDR1 is SGHNT, CDR2 YYREEE (reference sequence). Trimming left V 1 base short and J 1 base short, with 8 bases between. CDR3 coding DNA: TGTGCCAGCAGCTTGAATCCAGGCCAAGAGACCCAGTACTTC. This encodes CASSLNPGQETQYF.

The chain combines TRBV25-1 with TRBJ2-3; the D is unclear. Germline V lookup: CDR1 MGHDK, CDR2 SYGVNS. The length of the CDR3 is 13 residues. Trimming stripped 3 bases from V and 3 bases from J, with 7 bases between. This CDR3 is CASSDYLTDTQYF. CDR3 nucleotide sequence: TGTGCCAGCAGTGACTACCTGACAGATACGCAGTATTTT.

This chain links TRBV2 with TRBJ1-5; TRBD1 is a possible D gene (6 bases). The CDR3 spans 15 residues. Per the germline V gene, CDR1 is SNHLY and CDR2 is FYNNEI. V was shortened by 6 bases and J by 3 bases, with 15 bases between the two germline ends. CDR3 nucleotide sequence: TGTGCCAGCAGGCCAGGTTCGGGACACAATCAGCCCCAGCATTTT. Residues: CASRPGSGHNQPQHF.

This clone was seen only a few times. This sequence joins TRBV7-9 and TRBJ1-3, with a tentative D call TRBD1 (5 bases). V was cut by 0 bases and J by 0 bases, with 12 bases left in between. This CDR3 is built from 17 residues. Germline CDR1 is SEHNR and CDR2 is FQNEAQ (reference sequence). CDR3: CASSLANQGFSGNTIYF. The CDR3 bases are TGTGCCAGCAGCTTAGCAAACCAGGGTTTCTCTGGAAACACCATATATTTT. The whole variable domain, remainder taken from reference TRBV7-9 and TRBJ1-3, is DTGVSQNPRHKITKRGQNVTFRCDPISEHNRLYWYRQTLGQGPEFLTYFQNEAQLEKSRLLSDRFSAERPKGSFSTLEIQRTEQGDSAMYLCASSLANQGFSGNTIYFGEGSWLTVV.

The chain joins TRBV5-4 to TRBJ1-2; D not certain. Germline values: CDR1 SGHNT, CDR2 YYREEE (reference sequence). The CDR3 is 17 amino acids. Trimming removed 9 bases from V and 7 bases from J, with 31 bases in between. The CDR3 here is CAISRMGESPSYGGYTF. CDR3 nucleotide sequence: TGTGCCATTTCCAGGATGGGAGAAAGTCCCTCATATGGTGGCTACACCTTC. Drawing the rest from reference TRBV5-4 and TRBJ1-2, the complete variable domain is ETGVTQSPTHLIKTRGQQVTLRCSSQSGHNTVSWYQQALGQGPQFIFQYYREEENGRGNFPPRFSGLQFPNYSSELNVNALELDDSALYLCAISRMGESPSYGGYTFGSGTRLTVV.

The rearrangement joins TRBV6-1 to TRBJ2-7; the D gene is possibly TRBD2 (7 bases). V was trimmed by 8 bases and J by 5 bases, leaving 19 bases between them. This CDR3 is built from 14 residues. In germline, CDR1 is MNHNS, CDR2 SASEGT. This CDR3 is CASLPGGLVNEQYF. The CDR3 nucleotides are TGTGCCAGCCTCCCCGGGGGGCTAGTGAACGAGCAGTACTTC.

The chain uses TRBV11-2 and TRBJ2-1, with 10 bases that match TRBD2. Germline CDR1 is SGHAT and CDR2 is FQNNGV. The CDR3 totals 15 residues. V trimming: 5 bases; J trimming: 5 bases; junction bases outside the gene matches: 6. The CDR3, as DNA: TGTGCCAGCAGCGTAGGGACTAGCGTAAACAATGAGCAGTTCTTC. Translated: CASSVGTSVNNEQFF.

This clone has only a few counts. V and J are TRBV6-4 and TRBJ1-5, with a weak D call TRBD1 (5 bases). The CDR3 length is 9 residues. V lost 11 bases and J lost 8, with 7 bases in between. Per the germline V gene, CDR1 is MRHNA and CDR2 is SNTAGT. The CDR3 spells CAPREPQHF. CDR3 in DNA: TGTGCCCCCAGGGAGCCCCAGCATTTT.

This clone was found a few times. The genes are TRBV14 and TRBJ2-3; TRBD1 might be the D (5 bases). The length of the CDR3 is 15 residues. Germline CDR1 is SGHDN and CDR2 is FVKESK. Deletions cut 4 bases from V and 6 bases from J, with 17 bases between. The CDR3 bases are TGTGCCAGCAGCCCCCGGACGGCCAGGGTGGATACGCAGTATTTT. Its translation is CASSPRTARVDTQYF.

The chain has TRBV20-1 and TRBJ2-3; TRBD2 is a possible D gene (6 bases). The CDR3 extends over 11 amino acids. From germline, CDR1 is DFQATT and CDR2 SNEGSKA (reference sequence). The germline V and J ends were trimmed by 6 bases and 9 bases, with 13 bases remaining between them. The CDR3 here is CSAGGAETQYF. CDR3 DNA sequence: TGCAGTGCCGGGGGTGCGGAAACGCAGTATTTT.

The V call is TRBV6-1, the J call TRBJ1-5; D unresolved. Germline-derived CDR1 and CDR2 are MNHNS and SASEGT. The V and J ends lost 3 bases and 0 bases respectively, with 15 bases between them. The CDR3 covers 17 residues. The CDR3 spells CASSDHPMPYSNQPQHF. In DNA, the CDR3 is TGTGCCAGCAGTGACCATCCGATGCCCTATAGCAATCAGCCCCAGCATTTT.

The chain links TRBV7-9 to TRBJ2-7; TRBD2 aligns across 9 bases. The trim removed 3 bases at V and 4 bases at J, leaving 7 bases unmatched. Germline V gene data show CDR1 as SEHNR and CDR2 as FQNEAQ (reference sequence). This CDR3 is built from 15 residues. The CDR3 loop reads CASSFRTSGLYEQYF. The CDR3 region has the DNA TGTGCCAGCAGCTTCCGAACTAGCGGGTTATACGAGCAGTACTTC.

The genes are TRBV6-5 and TRBJ2-1; 7 nucleotides align to TRBD2. Germline lookup yields CDR1 MNHEY and CDR2 SVGAGI. The CDR3 sequence is 14 residues long. V was clipped by 2 bases and J by 9 bases; unmatched bases: 7. The CDR3 spells CASSYVQREGEQFF. CDR3 DNA sequence: TGTGCCAGCAGTTACGTCCAGCGGGAAGGTGAGCAGTTCTTC.

The J gene is TRBJ1-3, the V gene TRBV6-5; TRBD1 agrees at 7 bases. CDR3 length: 13 residues. Germline assignment: CDR1 MNHEY and CDR2 SVGAGI. J lost 0 bases, V lost 8 bases, and 1 base had no gene match. The CDR3 sequence is CASGQDSGNTIYF. The DNA for the CDR3 is TGTGCCAGCGGACAGGACTCTGGAAACACCATATATTTT.

The chain is built from TRBV6-5 and TRBJ1-1; D might be TRBD1 (6 bases). Trimming shortened V by 0 bases and J by 3 bases, and 11 bases separated the two germline ends. Germline loops: CDR1 MNHEY, CDR2 SVGAGI. The CDR3 has 15 residues. This chain's CDR3 is CASSYSKGDDTEAFF. The CDR3 DNA is TGTGCCAGCAGTTACTCGAAGGGGGACGACACTGAAGCTTTCTTT.